These 24 T cell receptor beta chains originate from one sample sequenced in a study of blood T cell repertoires in COVID-19. Method: immunoSEQ multiplex PCR; TCRdb's copy keeps in-frame clones and lacks some. The table includes 150,000 to 200,000 clones, 82% detected once. The specimen sequenced was PBMCs or T cells enriched from blood (not recorded which). The receptor set was obtained from a woman in her sixties or seventies with acute COVID-19.

The V gene is TRBV13, the J gene TRBJ2-7; TRBD2 matches 12 bases. Germline V gene data show CDR1 as PRHDT and CDR2 as FYEKMQ (reference sequence). V was pared by 8 bases and J by 2 bases, with 4 bases of the junction left unmatched. The CDR3 loop spans 14 amino acids. CDR3 nucleotide sequence: TGTGCCAGCGGACTAGCGGGAACACCCTACGAGCAGTACTTC. Protein sequence: CASGLAGTPYEQYF.

The chain employs TRBV7-9 and TRBJ1-4, with D unresolved. This CDR3 is 14 amino acids long. V gave up 5 bases and J gave up 4 bases, with 11 bases separating them. CDR1 and CDR2 from the germline V gene are SEHNR and FQNEAQ (reference sequence). DNA of the CDR3: TGTGCCAGCAGCCCCCCGAGTCTTAATGAAAAACTGTTTTTT. Its translation: CASSPPSLNEKLFF.

The chain employs TRBV7-9 and TRBJ1-1, with D uncertain. Trimming removed 5 bases from V and 6 bases from J, with 13 bases in between. Per the germline V gene, CDR1 is SEHNR and CDR2 is FQNEAQ (reference sequence). This CDR3 comprises 13 residues. The CDR3, as DNA: TGTGCCAGCAGCGCAGCGGCGGGCTCTGAAGCTTTCTTT. Protein sequence: CASSAAAGSEAFF.

The chain has TRBV30 and TRBJ2-3; 8 bases match TRBD2. CDR3 length: 13 residues. Unmatched junction bases numbered 8, after V lost 8 bases and J lost 4 bases. CDR1 and CDR2 from the germline V gene are GTSNPN and SVGIG (reference sequence). DNA for the CDR3: TGTGCCAGTGGCGGGGGGTTGGCAGATACGCAGTATTTT. Translating gives CASGGGLADTQYF.

V and J are TRBV29-1 and TRBJ2-1; D may be TRBD2 (5 bases). V shed 2 bases and J shed 3 bases, with 20 bases lying between them. In germline, CDR1 is SQVTM, CDR2 ANQGSEA. The CDR3 runs to 17 residues. CDR3 protein: CSVEKPWRSRGYNEQFF. The CDR3 DNA sequence: TGCAGCGTTGAAAAACCCTGGAGAAGCCGGGGCTACAATGAGCAGTTCTTC.

The chain is built from TRBV4-1 and TRBJ2-5; 8 bases map to TRBD2. CDR1 and CDR2 from the germline V gene are MGHRA and YSYEKL. The CDR3 spans 15 residues. V shed 5 bases, J shed 4 bases, and the junction held 9 bases outside the gene matches. The CDR3 DNA reads TGCGCCAGCAGCTTTCGGACTAGCTCTGGAGAGACCCAGTACTTC. Translation gives CASSFRTSSGETQYF.

The chain joins TRBV19 to TRBJ1-2, with 11 bases aligning to TRBD1. V trimming: 6 bases; J trimming: 4 bases; junction bases outside the gene matches: 7. In germline, CDR1 is LNHDA, CDR2 SQIVND (reference sequence). This CDR3 spans 15 amino acids. The CDR3 spells CASRPGQGATYGYTF. The DNA for the CDR3 is TGTGCCAGTAGGCCTGGACAGGGGGCGACCTATGGCTACACCTTC.

CDR3 region: CASSIILGTSGRAADTQYF. The CDR3 bases are TGTGCCAGTAGTATAATCTTGGGGACTAGCGGGAGGGCCGCAGATACGCAGTATTTT. The chain uses TRBV19 and TRBJ2-3, with 16 bases that match TRBD2. The CDR3 runs to 19 residues. Germline loops: CDR1 LNHDA, CDR2 SQIVND (reference sequence). The trim removed 2 bases at V and 4 bases at J, leaving 9 bases unmatched.

The CDR3 coding sequence is TGTGCCAGCAGTAAAGACGGGACTGGGTACAATGAGCAGTTCTTC. Translated, it gives CASSKDGTGYNEQFF. V and J are TRBV9 and TRBJ2-1, with a weak D call TRBD2 (6 bases). The CDR3 has 15 residues. V dropped 5 bases and J dropped 4 bases, with 16 bases sitting between them. Germline V lookup: CDR1 SGDLS, CDR2 YYNGEE.

The rearrangement uses TRBV7-2 and TRBJ2-5, with 9 bases that match TRBD1. The CDR3 extends over 14 amino acids. The V and J ends lost 5 bases and 1 base, in that order; junction bases with no gene match: 2. CDR1 is SGHTA, CDR2 FQGNSA, per germline. The chain's CDR3 is CASSAQGAQETQYF. The CDR3, as DNA: TGTGCCAGCAGCGCACAGGGGGCCCAAGAGACCCAGTACTTC.

V is TRBV5-1 and J is TRBJ2-7; 10 nucleotides agree with TRBD1. The CDR3 sequence is 14 residues long. V was clipped by 7 bases and J by 6 bases; unmatched bases: 10. Germline V CDR1 and CDR2: SGHRS, YFSETQ. The CDR3 DNA reads as TGCGCCAGCTCCCCGGGACAGGGGCGTATCGAGCAGTACGTC. This translates into CASSPGQGRIEQYV.

This chain joins TRBV7-2 and TRBJ2-5; D may be TRBD2 (5 bases). Germline V lookup: CDR1 SGHTA, CDR2 FQGNSA. With 1 base removed from V and 1 base from J, the gap between germline ends came to 13 bases. The CDR3 spans 16 residues. The CDR3 sequence is CASSLVFSASQETQYF. The CDR3 nucleotides are TGTGCCAGCAGCTTAGTTTTTAGCGCCTCCCAAGAGACCCAGTACTTC.

This rearrangement joins TRBV15 to TRBJ1-4; maybe TRBD1 (5 bases). V was shortened by 3 bases and J by 3 bases, with 11 bases between the two germline ends. This CDR3 comprises 15 residues. The V gene's germline CDR1 is LNHNV and CDR2 YYDKDF (reference sequence). The CDR3: CATSRGHGANEKLFF. The CDR3 nucleotides read TGTGCCACCAGCAGGGGGCATGGGGCTAATGAAAAACTGTTTTTT.

This chain connects TRBV19 to TRBJ2-7; TRBD2 aligns across 8 bases. This CDR3 spans 16 amino acids. The germline gives CDR1 LNHDA, CDR2 SQIVND (reference sequence). Trimming at V came to 9 bases and at J to 2 bases, leaving 15 bases not matched to a gene. CDR3 coding DNA: TGTGCCAGCTACGGTGGGTTAGCGGGAAGGACCTACGAGCAGTACTTC. Translation: CASYGGLAGRTYEQYF. Full variable domain (rest looked up from reference TRBV19 and TRBJ2-7): DGGITQSPKYLFRKEGQNVTLSCEQNLNHDAMYWYRQDPGQGLRLIYYSQIVNDFQKGDIAEGYSVSREKKESFPLTVTSAQKNPTAFYLCASYGGLAGRTYEQYFGPGTRLTVT.

This clone appeared a single time. The rearrangement joins TRBV5-5 to TRBJ1-2, with TRBD1 matching over 9 bases. Trimming at V came to 3 bases and at J to 4 bases, leaving 4 bases not matched to a gene. Germline lookup yields CDR1 SGHKS and CDR2 YYEKEE (reference sequence). The CDR3 runs to 14 residues. Written as DNA, the CDR3 is TGTGCCAGCAGCTGGGGGACAGGGAGCTATGGCTACACCTTC. Its translation: CASSWGTGSYGYTF.

In DNA form, the CDR3 reads TGTGCCAGCAGCGCTAGCGGGGGGGCTCTTTACAATGAGCAGTTCTTC. This translates into CASSASGGALYNEQFF. The chain recombines TRBV21-1 with TRBJ2-1; TRBD2 is taken as the D call from the table, unchecked against the DNA. TRBV21-1 is marked as a pseudogene. The CDR3 length is 16 residues.

The J gene is TRBJ1-1, the V gene TRBV30, with 7 positions matching TRBD1. This CDR3 region has 15 residues. With 1 base clipped from V and 4 bases from J, the junction kept 9 bases outside the gene matches. Germline CDR1 and CDR2: GTSNPN and SVGIG (reference sequence). CDR3 in DNA: TGTGCCTGGAGTGATTACAGGGGTTTGGGCACTGAAGCTTTCTTT. Translation: CAWSDYRGLGTEAFF.

V is TRBV19 and J is TRBJ2-7, with 10 nucleotides matching TRBD2. Trimming at V came to 2 bases and at J to 3 bases, leaving 7 bases not matched to a gene. The CDR3 length is 16 residues. Germline V gene sequence: CDR1 LNHDA, CDR2 SQIVND (reference sequence). The CDR3 spells CASSIQSSGSGYEQYF. The CDR3, as DNA: TGTGCCAGTAGTATACAATCTAGCGGGAGTGGCTACGAGCAGTACTTC.

The chain uses TRBV29-1 and TRBJ2-3; a possible D gene is TRBD2 (7 bases). The V end was cut by 2 bases, the J end by 0 bases, with 12 bases between. The CDR3 is made up of 15 amino acids. CDR1 and CDR2 from the germline V gene are SQVTM and ANQGSEA. The CDR3 here is CSVERGGDSTDTQYF. DNA for the CDR3: TGCAGCGTTGAACGAGGGGGGGATAGCACAGATACGCAGTATTTT.

CDR3 region: CASSSNYNEQFF. The CDR3 DNA sequence: TGTGCCAGCAGCTCTAATTACAATGAGCAGTTCTTC. The rearrangement joins TRBV7-2 to TRBJ2-1; D is undetermined. Trimming removed 4 bases from V and 4 bases from J, with 5 bases in between. This CDR3 region has 12 residues. CDR1 and CDR2 (germline): SGHTA, FQGNSA.

The rearrangement uses TRBV5-1 and TRBJ1-6; 7 bases are a match to TRBD1. The V segment lost 4 bases and the J segment 3 bases; nucleotides outside the gene matches: 13. The CDR3 has 18 amino acids. The germline V gene encodes CDR1 SGHRS and CDR2 YFSETQ. The CDR3 here is CASSHYLSDRVYNSPLHF. The CDR3 DNA follows: TGCGCCAGCAGCCATTATCTATCCGACAGGGTCTATAATTCACCCCTCCACTTT.

This sequence joins TRBV3-1 (or the pseudogene TRBV3-2) and TRBJ2-6; D not certain. From germline, CDR1 is LGHDT and CDR2 YNNKEL (reference sequence). CDR3 length: 16 residues. The V end lost 4 bases, the J end lost 0 bases, and 10 bases lay between the germline ends. The CDR3 loop reads CASSLRGVSGANVLTF. The CDR3, as DNA: TGTGCCAGCAGCCTACGAGGTGTCTCTGGGGCCAACGTCCTGACTTTC.

This clone was recorded only once. The chain links TRBV5-1 to TRBJ1-1; tentatively, D is TRBD1 (5 bases). CDR1 SGHRS and CDR2 YFSETQ come from the germline V gene. Between the trimmed V and J ends, which lost 1 base and 3 bases, there was a span of 13 bases. CDR3 length equals 15 residues. CDR3 DNA sequence: TGCGCCAGCAGCTTGAACCCAGGGTTGGACACTGAAGCTTTCTTT. Amino acid sequence: CASSLNPGLDTEAFF.

The genes are TRBV6-5 and TRBJ1-4; 9 bases map to TRBD1. Germline V CDR1 and CDR2: MNHEY, SVGAGI. Unmatched junction bases numbered 6, after V lost 6 bases and J lost 7 bases. This CDR3 comprises 14 residues. Here the CDR3 DNA reads TGTGCCAGCAGCAGAACAGGGGGCGGTGAAAAACTGTTTTTT. It translates to CASSRTGGGEKLFF.